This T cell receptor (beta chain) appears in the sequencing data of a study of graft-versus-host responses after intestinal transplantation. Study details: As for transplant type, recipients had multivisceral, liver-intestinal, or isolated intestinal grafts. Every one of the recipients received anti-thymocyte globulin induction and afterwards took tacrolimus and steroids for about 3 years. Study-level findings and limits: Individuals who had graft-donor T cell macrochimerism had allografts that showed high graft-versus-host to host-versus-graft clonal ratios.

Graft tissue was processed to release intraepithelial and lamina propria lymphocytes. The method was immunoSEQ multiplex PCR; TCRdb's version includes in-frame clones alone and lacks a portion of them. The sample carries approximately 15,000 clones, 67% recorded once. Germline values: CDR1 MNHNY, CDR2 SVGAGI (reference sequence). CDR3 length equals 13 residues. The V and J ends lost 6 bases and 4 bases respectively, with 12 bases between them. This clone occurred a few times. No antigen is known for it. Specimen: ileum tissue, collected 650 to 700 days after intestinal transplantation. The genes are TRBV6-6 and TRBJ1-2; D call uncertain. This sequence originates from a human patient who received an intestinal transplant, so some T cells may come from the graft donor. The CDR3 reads CASSPTESYGYTF. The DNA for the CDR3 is TGTGCCAGCAGCCCCACAGAAAGCTATGGCTACACCTTC.